The 4 T cell receptor beta chains listed next were all sequenced from one sample in a study of blood T cell repertoires in COVID-19. The protocol was immunoSEQ multiplex PCR, while the TCRdb copy is restricted to in-frame clones and leaves out a portion. The data hold more than 200,000 clones, with 83% observed a single time. Sequencing used peripheral blood. These receptors all come from a man aged 35-49 years with active or convalescent COVID-19.

Only a few counts were recorded for this clone. The V and J genes are TRBV27 and TRBJ2-3, with 7 bases fitting TRBD2. Germline V gene data show CDR1 as MNHEY and CDR2 as SMNVEV (reference sequence). V was clipped by 6 bases and J by 1 base; unmatched bases: 7. This CDR3 is 15 amino acids long. The CDR3: CASSLPGGGTDTQYF. The CDR3 DNA sequence: TGTGCCAGCAGCCTCCCTGGGGGGGGCACAGATACGCAGTATTTT.

This clone was picked up a small number of times. V gene TRBV2 combines with J gene TRBJ1-2; no firm D call. The germline gives CDR1 SNHLY, CDR2 FYNNEI. CDR3 length equals 13 residues. V was shortened by 6 bases and J by 4 bases, with 12 bases between the two germline ends. CDR3 protein: CASRVTDIYGYTF. The CDR3 DNA reads as TGTGCCAGCAGAGTCACTGATATCTATGGCTACACCTTC.

The V gene is TRBV19, the J gene TRBJ1-1; perhaps TRBD1 as D (6 bases). The CDR3 contains 14 residues. Germline values: CDR1 LNHDA, CDR2 SQIVND (reference sequence). V lost 4 bases and J lost 0, with 9 bases in between. Here the CDR3 reads CASSSGQLNTEAFF. CDR3 in DNA: TGTGCCAGTAGTAGCGGACAGCTGAACACTGAAGCTTTCTTT.

The chain couples TRBV6-5 to TRBJ1-2; D possibly corresponds to TRBD1 (6 bases). V was trimmed by 5 bases and J by 3 bases, leaving 10 bases between them. The CDR3 runs to 13 residues. Germline loops: CDR1 MNHEY, CDR2 SVGAGI. CDR3: CASSRQDYYGYTF. CDR3 nucleotide sequence: TGTGCCAGCAGTAGACAGGACTACTATGGCTACACCTTC.